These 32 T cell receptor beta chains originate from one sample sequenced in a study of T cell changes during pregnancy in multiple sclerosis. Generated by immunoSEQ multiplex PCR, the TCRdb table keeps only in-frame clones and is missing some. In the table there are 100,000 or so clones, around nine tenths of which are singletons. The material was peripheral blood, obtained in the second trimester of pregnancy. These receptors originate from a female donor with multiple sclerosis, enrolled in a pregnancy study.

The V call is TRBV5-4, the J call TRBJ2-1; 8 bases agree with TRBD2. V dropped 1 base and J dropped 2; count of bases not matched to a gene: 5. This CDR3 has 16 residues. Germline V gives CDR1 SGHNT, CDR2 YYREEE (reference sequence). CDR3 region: CASSLYISGAYNEQFF. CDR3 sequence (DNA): TGTGCCAGCAGCTTGTACATTAGCGGGGCCTACAATGAGCAGTTCTTC.

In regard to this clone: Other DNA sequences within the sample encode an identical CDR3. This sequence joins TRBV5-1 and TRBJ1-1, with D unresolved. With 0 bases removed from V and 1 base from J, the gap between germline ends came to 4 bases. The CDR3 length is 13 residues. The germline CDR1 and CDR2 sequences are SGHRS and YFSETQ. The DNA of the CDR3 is TGCGCCAGCAGCTTGGCGGGGAACACTGAAGCTTTCTTT. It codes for CASSLAGNTEAFF. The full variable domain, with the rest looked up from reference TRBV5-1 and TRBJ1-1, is KAGVTQTPRYLIKTRGQQVTLSCSPISGHRSVSWYQQTPGQGLQFLFEYFSETQRNKGNFPGRFSGRQFSNSRSEMNVSTLELGDSALYLCASSLAGNTEAFFGQGTRLTVV.

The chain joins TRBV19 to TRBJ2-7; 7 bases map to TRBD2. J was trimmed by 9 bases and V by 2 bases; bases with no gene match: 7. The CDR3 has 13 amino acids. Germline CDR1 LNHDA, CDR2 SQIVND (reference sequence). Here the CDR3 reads CASSIRLAVLQYF. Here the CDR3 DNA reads TGTGCCAGTAGTATACGGCTAGCGGTGTTGCAGTACTTC.

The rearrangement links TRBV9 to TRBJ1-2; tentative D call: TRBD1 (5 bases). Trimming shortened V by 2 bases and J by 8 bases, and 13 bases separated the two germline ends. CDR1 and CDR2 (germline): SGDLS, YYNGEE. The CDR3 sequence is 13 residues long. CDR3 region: CASSVLTSGGYTF. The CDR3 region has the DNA TGTGCCAGCAGCGTTCTGACCTCAGGGGGCTACACCTTC. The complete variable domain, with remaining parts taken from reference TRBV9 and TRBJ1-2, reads DSGVTQTPKHLITATGQRVTLRCSPRSGDLSVYWYQQSLDQGLQFLIQYYNGEERAKGNILERFSAQQFPDLHSELNLSSLELGDSALYFCASSVLTSGGYTFGSGTRLTVV.

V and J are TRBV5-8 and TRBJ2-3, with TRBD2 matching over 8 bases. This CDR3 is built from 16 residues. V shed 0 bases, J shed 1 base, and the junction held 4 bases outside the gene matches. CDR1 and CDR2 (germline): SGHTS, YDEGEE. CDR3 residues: CASSLGVAGRTDTQYF. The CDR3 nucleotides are TGTGCCAGCAGCTTGGGGGTAGCGGGGCGCACAGATACGCAGTATTTT.

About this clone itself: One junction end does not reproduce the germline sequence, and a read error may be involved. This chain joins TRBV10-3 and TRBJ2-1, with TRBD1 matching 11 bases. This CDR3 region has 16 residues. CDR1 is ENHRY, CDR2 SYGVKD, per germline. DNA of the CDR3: TGTGCCATCAGTGACGGGACAGGGGGGGTAGGTAATGGGCAGTTCTTC. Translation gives CAISDGTGGVGNGQFF.

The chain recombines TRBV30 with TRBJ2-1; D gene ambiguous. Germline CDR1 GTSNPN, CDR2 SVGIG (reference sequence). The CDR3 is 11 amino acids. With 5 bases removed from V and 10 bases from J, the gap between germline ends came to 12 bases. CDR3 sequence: CAWFDSGEQFF. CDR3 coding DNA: TGTGCCTGGTTCGACTCCGGCGAGCAGTTCTTC.

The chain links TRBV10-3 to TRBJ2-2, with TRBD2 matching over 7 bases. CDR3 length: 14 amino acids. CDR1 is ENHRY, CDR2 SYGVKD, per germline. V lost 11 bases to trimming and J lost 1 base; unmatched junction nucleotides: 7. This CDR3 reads CAAGLPMNTGELFF. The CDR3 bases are TGTGCCGCGGGACTACCTATGAACACCGGGGAGCTGTTTTTT.

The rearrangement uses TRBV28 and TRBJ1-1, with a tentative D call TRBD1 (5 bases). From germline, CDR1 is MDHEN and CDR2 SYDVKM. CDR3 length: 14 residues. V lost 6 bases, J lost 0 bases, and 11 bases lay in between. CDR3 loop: CASRSAGLNTEAFF. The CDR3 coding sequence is TGTGCCAGCAGGTCGGCAGGGCTGAACACTGAAGCTTTCTTT.

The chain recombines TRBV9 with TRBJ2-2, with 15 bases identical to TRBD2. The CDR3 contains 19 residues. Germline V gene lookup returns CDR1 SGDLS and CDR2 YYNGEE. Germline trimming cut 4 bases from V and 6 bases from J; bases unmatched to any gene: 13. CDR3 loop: CASSTSNNGTSGRSGELFF. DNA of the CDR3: TGTGCCAGCAGCACCTCTAACAACGGGACTAGCGGGAGGTCCGGGGAGCTGTTTTTT.

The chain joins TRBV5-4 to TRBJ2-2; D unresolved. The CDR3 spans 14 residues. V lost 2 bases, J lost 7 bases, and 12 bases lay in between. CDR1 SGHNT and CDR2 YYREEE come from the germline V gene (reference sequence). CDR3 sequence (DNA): TGTGCCAGCAGCTTAGGTGCGTCAGGCGGGGAGCTGTTTTTT. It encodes CASSLGASGGELFF.

The CDR3 region is CASSSTGGINEKLFF. In nucleotides, the CDR3 is TGTGCCAGCAGTTCTACAGGGGGGATTAATGAAAAACTGTTTTTT. The V gene is TRBV28, the J gene TRBJ1-4; 8 bases line up with TRBD1. J lost 4 bases, V lost 4 bases, and 5 bases had no gene match. CDR1 and CDR2 (germline): MDHEN, SYDVKM. The length of the CDR3 is 15 residues.

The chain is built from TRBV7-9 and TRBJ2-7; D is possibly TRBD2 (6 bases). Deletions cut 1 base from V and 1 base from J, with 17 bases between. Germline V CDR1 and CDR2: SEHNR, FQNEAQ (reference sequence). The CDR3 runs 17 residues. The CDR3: CASSLDSGHGISYEQYF. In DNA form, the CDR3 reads TGTGCCAGCAGCTTAGATAGCGGTCACGGGATATCCTACGAGCAGTACTTC.

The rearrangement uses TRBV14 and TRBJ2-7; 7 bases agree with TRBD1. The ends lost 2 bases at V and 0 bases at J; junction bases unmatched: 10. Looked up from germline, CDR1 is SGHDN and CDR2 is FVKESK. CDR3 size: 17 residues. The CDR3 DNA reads TGTGCCAGCAGCCAAAGTCAACGGACAGGAGGCTCCTACGAGCAGTACTTC. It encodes CASSQSQRTGGSYEQYF. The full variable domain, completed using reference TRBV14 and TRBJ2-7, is EAGVTQFPSHSVIEKGQTVTLRCDPISGHDNLYWYRRVMGKEIKFLLHFVKESKQDESGMPNNRFLAERTGGTYSTLKVQPAELEDSGVYFCASSQSQRTGGSYEQYFGPGTRLTVT.

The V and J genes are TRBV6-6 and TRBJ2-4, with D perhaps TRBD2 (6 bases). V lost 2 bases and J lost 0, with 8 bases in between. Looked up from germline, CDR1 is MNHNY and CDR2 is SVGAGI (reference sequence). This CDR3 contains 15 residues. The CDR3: CASSYDGGAKNIQYF. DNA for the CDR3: TGTGCCAGCAGTTACGACGGGGGAGCCAAAAACATTCAGTACTTC.

CDR3 DNA: TGTGCCAGCAGCGAAGCTAGCGGCCCCACCGGGGAGCTGTTTTTT. It translates to CASSEASGPTGELFF. V and J are TRBV9 and TRBJ2-2, with TRBD2 matching over 7 bases. Germline CDR1 SGDLS, CDR2 YYNGEE. The CDR3 totals 15 residues. Trimming at V came to 3 bases and at J to 4 bases, leaving 6 bases not matched to a gene.

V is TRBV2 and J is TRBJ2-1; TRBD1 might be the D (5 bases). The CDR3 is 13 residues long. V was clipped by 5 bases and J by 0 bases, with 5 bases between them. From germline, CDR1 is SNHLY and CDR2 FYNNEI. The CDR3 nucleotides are TGTGCCAGCAGTCAGGGCTCCTACAATGAGCAGTTCTTC. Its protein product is CASSQGSYNEQFF.

CDR3 coding DNA: TGTGCCAGCAGTACAACAGCTTCTAGCACAGATACGCAGTATTTT. It encodes CASSTTASSTDTQYF. The gene calls are TRBV7-3 and TRBJ2-3, with D uncertain. The CDR3 is 15 residues long. The germline CDR1 and CDR2 sequences are SGHTA and FQGTGA. V gave up 6 bases and J gave up 0 bases, with 13 bases separating them.

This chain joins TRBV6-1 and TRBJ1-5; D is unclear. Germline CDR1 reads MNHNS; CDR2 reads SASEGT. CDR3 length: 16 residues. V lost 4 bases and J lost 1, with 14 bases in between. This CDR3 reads CASSAGITGSNQPQHF. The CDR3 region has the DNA TGTGCCAGCAGTGCGGGGATTACGGGAAGCAATCAGCCCCAGCATTTT.

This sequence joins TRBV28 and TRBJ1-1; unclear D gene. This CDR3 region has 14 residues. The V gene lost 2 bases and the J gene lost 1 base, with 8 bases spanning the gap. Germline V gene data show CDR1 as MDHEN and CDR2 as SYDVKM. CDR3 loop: CASSLVSRNTEAFF. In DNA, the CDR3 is TGTGCCAGCAGTTTAGTGTCCAGGAACACTGAAGCTTTCTTT.

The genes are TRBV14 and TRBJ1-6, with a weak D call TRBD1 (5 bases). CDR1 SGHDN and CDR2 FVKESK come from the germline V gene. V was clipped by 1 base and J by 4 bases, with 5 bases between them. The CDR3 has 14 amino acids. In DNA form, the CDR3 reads TGTGCCAGCAGCCAAGGACAGTATAATTCACCCCTCCACTTT. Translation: CASSQGQYNSPLHF. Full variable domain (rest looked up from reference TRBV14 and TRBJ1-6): EAGVTQFPSHSVIEKGQTVTLRCDPISGHDNLYWYRRVMGKEIKFLLHFVKESKQDESGMPNNRFLAERTGGTYSTLKVQPAELEDSGVYFCASSQGQYNSPLHFGNGTRLTVT.

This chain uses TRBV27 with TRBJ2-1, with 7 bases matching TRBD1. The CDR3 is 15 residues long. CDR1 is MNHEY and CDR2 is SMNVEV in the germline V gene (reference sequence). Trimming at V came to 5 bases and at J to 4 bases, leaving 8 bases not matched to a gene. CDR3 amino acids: CASSQDRTLYNEQFF. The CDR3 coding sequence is TGTGCCAGCAGTCAGGACAGGACGCTATACAATGAGCAGTTCTTC.

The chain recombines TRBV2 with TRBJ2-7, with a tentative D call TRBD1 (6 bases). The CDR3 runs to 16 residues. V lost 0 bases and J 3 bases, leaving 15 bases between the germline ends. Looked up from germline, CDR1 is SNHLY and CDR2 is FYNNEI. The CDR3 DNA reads TGTGCCAGCAGTGAAGCGGGACAAGGGGACCTCTACGAGCAGTACTTC. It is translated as CASSEAGQGDLYEQYF.

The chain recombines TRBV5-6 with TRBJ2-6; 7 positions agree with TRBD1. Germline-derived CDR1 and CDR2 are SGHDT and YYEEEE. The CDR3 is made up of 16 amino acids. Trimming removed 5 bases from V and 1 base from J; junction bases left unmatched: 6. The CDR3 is CASRQRTGSGANVLTF. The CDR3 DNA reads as TGTGCCAGCAGACAACGGACAGGTTCTGGGGCCAACGTCCTGACTTTC.

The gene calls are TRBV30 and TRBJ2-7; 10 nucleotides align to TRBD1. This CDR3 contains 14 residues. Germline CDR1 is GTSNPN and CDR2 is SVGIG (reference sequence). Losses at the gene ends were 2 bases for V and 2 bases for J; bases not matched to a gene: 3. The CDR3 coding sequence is TGTGCCTGGAGTAGGGACAGGGGAGCCTACGAGCAGTACTTC. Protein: CAWSRDRGAYEQYF.

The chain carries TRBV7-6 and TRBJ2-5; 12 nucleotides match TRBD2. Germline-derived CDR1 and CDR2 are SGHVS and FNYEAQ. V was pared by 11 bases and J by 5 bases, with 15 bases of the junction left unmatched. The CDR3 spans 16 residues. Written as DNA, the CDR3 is TGTGCCGTTCGAGACTCTAGCGGGGGGGCGTGGGAGACCCAGTACTTC. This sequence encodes CAVRDSSGGAWETQYF.

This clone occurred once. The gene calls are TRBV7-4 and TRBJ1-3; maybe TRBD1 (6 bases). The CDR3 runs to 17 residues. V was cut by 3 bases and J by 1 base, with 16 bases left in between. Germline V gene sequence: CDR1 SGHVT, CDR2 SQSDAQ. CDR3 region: CASSLGPGEGSGNTIYF. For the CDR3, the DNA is TGTGCCAGCAGCTTGGGCCCAGGGGAAGGGTCTGGAAACACCATATATTTT.

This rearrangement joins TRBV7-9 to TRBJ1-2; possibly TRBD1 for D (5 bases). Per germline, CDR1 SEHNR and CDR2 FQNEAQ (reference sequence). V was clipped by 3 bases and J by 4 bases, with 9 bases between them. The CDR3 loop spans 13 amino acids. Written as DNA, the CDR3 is TGTGCCAGCAGCTTTGACAGACTCTATGGCTACACCTTC. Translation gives CASSFDRLYGYTF.

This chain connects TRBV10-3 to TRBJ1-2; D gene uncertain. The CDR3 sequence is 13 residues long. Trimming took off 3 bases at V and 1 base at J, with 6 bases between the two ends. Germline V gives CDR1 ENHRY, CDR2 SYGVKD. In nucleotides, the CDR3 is TGTGCCATCAGTGACCGGGGTAACTATGGCTACACCTTC. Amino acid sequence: CAISDRGNYGYTF.

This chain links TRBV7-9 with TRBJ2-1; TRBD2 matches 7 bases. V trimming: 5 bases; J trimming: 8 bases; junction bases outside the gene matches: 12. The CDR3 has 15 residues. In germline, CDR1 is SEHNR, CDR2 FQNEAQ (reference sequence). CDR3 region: CASSPSGITWYEQFF. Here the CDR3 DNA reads TGTGCCAGCAGCCCCAGCGGGATCACGTGGTATGAGCAGTTCTTC.

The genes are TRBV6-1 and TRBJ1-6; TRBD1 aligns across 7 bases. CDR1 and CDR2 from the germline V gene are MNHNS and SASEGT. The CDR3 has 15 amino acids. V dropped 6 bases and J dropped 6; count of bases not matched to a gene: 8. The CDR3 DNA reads TGTGCCAGCAGCGGGACCGGGACAGTTAATTCACCCCTCCACTTT. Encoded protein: CASSGTGTVNSPLHF.

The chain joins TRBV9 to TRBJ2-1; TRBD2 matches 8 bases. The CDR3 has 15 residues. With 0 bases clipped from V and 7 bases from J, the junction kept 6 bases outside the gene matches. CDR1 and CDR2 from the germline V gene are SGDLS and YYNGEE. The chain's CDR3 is CASSVGSGSYNEQFF. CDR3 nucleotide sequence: TGTGCCAGCAGCGTAGGAAGCGGGAGTTATAATGAGCAGTTCTTC.